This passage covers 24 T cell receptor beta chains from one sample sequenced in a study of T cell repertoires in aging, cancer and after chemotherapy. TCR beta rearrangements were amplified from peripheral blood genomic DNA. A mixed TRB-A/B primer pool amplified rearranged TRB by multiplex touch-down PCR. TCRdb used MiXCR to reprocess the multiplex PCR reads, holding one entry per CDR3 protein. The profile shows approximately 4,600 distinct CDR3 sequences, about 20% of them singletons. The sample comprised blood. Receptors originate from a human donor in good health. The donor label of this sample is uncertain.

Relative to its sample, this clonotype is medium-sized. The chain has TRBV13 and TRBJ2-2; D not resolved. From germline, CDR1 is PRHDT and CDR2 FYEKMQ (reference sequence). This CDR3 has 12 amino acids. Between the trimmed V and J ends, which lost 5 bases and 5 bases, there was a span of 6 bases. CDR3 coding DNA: TGTGCCAGCAGCCCCACGACCGGGGAGCTGTTTTTT. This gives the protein CASSPTTGELFF. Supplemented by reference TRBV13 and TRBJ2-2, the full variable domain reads AAGVIQSPRHLIKEKRETATLKCYPIPRHDTVYWYQQGPGQDPQFLISFYEKMQSDKGSIPDRFSAQQFSDYHSELNMSSLELGDSALYFCASSPTTGELFFGEGSRLTVL.

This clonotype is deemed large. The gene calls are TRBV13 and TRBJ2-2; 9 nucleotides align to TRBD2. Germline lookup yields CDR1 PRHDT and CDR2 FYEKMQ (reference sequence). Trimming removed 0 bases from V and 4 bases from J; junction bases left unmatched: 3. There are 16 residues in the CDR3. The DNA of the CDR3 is TGTGCCAGCAGCTTAGGCCTAGCGGGGACCACCGGGGAGCTGTTTTTT. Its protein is CASSLGLAGTTGELFF.

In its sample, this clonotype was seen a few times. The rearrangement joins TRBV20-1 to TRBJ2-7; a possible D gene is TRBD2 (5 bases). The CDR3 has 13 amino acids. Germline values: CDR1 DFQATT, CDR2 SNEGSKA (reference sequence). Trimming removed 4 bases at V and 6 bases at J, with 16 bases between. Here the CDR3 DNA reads TGCAGTGCTATTTCCGCTAGCTCATTCGAGCAGTACTTC. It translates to CSAISASSFEQYF.

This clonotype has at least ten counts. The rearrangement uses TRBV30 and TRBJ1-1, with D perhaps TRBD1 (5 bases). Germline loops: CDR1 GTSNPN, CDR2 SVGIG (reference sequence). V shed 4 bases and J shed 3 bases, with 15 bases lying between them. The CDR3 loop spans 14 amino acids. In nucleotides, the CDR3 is TGTGCCTGGACAAACTTCTGGGGGGACACTGAAGCTTTCTTT. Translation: CAWTNFWGDTEAFF.

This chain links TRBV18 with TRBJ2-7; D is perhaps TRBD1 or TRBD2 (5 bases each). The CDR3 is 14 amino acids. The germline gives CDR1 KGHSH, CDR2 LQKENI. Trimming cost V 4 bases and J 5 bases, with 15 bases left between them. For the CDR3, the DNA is TGTGCCAGCTCACAATCCCGGGGCAACAACGAGCAGTACTTC. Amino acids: CASSQSRGNNEQYF. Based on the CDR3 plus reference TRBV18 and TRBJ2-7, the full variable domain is NAGVMQNPRHLVRRRGQEARLRCSPMKGHSHVYWYRQLPEEGLKFMVYLQKENIIDESGMPKERFSAEFPKEGPSILRIQQVVRGDSAAYFCASSQSRGNNEQYFGPGTRLTVT.

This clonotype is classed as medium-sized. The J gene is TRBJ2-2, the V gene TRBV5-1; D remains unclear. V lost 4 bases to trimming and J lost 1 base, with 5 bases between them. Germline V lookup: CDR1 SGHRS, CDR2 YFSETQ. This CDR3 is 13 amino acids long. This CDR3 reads CASSPKNTGELFF. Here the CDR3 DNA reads TGCGCCAGCAGCCCGAAGAACACCGGGGAGCTGTTTTTT. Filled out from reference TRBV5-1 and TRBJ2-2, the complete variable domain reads KAGVTQTPRYLIKTRGQQVTLSCSPISGHRSVSWYQQTPGQGLQFLFEYFSETQRNKGNFPGRFSGRQFSNSRSEMNVSTLELGDSALYLCASSPKNTGELFFGEGSRLTVL.

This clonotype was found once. Here the CDR3 reads CASSMPGTGVNGYTF. Written as DNA, the CDR3 is TGTGCCAGTAGTATGCCCGGGACAGGGGTTAATGGCTACACCTTC. The chain joins TRBV19 to TRBJ1-2; TRBD1 matches 10 bases. V lost 3 bases and J lost 6; bases outside the gene matches: 7. The V gene's germline CDR1 is LNHDA and CDR2 SQIVND (reference sequence). This CDR3 has 15 amino acids.

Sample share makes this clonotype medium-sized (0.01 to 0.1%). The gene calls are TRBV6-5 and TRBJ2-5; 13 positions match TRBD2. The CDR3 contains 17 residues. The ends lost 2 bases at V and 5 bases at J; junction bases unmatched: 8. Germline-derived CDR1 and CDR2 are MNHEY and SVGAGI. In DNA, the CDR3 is TGTGCCAGCAGTTACGTCGGACTAGCGGGGGAACAGGAGACCCAGTACTTC. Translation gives CASSYVGLAGEQETQYF.

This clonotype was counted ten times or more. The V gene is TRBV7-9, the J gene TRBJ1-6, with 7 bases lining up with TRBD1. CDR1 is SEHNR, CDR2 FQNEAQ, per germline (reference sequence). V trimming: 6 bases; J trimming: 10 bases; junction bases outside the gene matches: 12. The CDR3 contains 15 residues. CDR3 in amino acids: CASSSETGLGSPLHF. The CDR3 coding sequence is TGTGCCAGCAGTTCGGAGACAGGGTTGGGGTCACCCCTCCACTTT. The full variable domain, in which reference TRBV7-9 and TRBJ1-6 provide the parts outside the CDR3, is DTGVSQNPRHKITKRGQNVTFRCDPISEHNRLYWYRQTLGQGPEFLTYFQNEAQLEKSRLLSDRFSAERPKGSFSTLEIQRTEQGDSAMYLCASSSETGLGSPLHFGNGTRLTVT.

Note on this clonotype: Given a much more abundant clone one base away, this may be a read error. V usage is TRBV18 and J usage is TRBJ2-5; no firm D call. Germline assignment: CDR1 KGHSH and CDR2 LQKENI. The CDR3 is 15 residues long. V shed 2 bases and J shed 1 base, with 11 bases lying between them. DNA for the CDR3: TGTGCCAGCTCACCATACGCCCATTCCCAAGAGACCCAGTACTTC. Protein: CASSPYAHSQETQYF.

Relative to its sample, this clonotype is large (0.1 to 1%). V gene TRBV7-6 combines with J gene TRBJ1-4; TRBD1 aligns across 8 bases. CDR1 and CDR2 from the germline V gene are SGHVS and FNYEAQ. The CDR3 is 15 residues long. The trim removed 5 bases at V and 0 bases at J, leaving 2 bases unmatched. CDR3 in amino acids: CASSLTGATNEKLFF. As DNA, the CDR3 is TGTGCCAGCAGCCTGACAGGGGCAACTAATGAAAAACTGTTTTTT.

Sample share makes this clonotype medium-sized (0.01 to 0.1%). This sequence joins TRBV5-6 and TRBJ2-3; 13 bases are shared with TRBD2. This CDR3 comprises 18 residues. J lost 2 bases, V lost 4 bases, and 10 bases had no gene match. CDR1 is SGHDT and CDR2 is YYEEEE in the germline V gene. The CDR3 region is CASSPGGTSGDFTDTQYF. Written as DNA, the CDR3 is TGTGCCAGCAGCCCTGGGGGGACTAGCGGGGACTTCACAGATACGCAGTATTTT.

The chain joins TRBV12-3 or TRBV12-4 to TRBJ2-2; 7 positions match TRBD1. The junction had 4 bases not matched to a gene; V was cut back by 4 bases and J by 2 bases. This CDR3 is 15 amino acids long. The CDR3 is CASSSDRVNTGELFF. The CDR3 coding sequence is TGTGCCAGCAGTTCCGACAGGGTCAACACCGGGGAGCTGTTTTTT.

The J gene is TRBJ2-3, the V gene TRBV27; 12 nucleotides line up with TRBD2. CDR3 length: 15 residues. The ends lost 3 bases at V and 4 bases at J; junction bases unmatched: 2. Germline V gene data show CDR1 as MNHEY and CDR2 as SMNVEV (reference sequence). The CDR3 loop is CASSLRLAGADTQYF. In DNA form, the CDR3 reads TGTGCCAGCAGTTTGAGACTAGCGGGAGCAGATACGCAGTATTTT.

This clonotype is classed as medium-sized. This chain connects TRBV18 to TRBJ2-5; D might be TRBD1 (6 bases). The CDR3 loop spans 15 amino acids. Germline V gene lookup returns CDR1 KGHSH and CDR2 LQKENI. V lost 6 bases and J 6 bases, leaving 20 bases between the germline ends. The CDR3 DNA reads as TGTGCCAGCTCCGTCGACAGGTCACTATGGAAGACCCAGTACTTC. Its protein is CASSVDRSLWKTQYF.

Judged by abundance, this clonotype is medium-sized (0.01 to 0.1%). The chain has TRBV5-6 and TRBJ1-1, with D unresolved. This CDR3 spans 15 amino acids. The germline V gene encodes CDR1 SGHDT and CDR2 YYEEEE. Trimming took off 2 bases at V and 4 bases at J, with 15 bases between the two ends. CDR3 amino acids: CASSFLVGIGTEAFF. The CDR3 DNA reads TGTGCCAGCAGCTTCTTAGTCGGGATCGGCACTGAAGCTTTCTTT. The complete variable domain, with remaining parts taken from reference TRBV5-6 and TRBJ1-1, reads DAGVTQSPTHLIKTRGQQVTLRCSPKSGHDTVSWYQQALGQGPQFIFQYYEEEERQRGNFPDRFSGHQFPNYSSELNVNALLLGDSALYLCASSFLVGIGTEAFFGQGTRLTVV.

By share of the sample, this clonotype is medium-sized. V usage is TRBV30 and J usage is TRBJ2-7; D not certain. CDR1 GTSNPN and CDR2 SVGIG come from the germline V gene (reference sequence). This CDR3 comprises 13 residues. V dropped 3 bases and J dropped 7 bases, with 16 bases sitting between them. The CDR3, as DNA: TGTGCCTGGAGCGCCCAGACAAGTTTAGAGCAGTACTTC. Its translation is CAWSAQTSLEQYF.

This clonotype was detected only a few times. This CDR3 reads CASTQQGGLLNEQFF. In DNA form, the CDR3 reads TGCGCCAGCACCCAACAGGGGGGACTCCTGAATGAGCAGTTCTTC. The rearrangement joins TRBV5-1 to TRBJ2-1, with TRBD1 matching over 8 bases. The CDR3 contains 15 residues. J gave up 7 bases and V 6 bases, and 12 bases lay outside the gene matches. Germline CDR1 reads SGHRS; CDR2 reads YFSETQ.

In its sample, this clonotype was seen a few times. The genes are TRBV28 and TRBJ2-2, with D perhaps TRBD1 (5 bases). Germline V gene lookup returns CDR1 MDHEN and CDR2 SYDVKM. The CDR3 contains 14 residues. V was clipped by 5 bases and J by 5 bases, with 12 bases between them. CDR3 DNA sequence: TGTGCCAGCAGTCCGACCAGGGTGACCGGGGAGCTGTTTTTT. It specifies CASSPTRVTGELFF.

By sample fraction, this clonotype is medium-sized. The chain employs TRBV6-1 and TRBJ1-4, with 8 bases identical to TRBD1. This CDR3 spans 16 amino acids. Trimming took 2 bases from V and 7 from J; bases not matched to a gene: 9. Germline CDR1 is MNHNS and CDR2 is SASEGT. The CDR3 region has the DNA TGTGCCAGCAGTGAACGGAGGACAGGGAGAGGTGAAAAACTGTTTTTT. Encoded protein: CASSERRTGRGEKLFF.

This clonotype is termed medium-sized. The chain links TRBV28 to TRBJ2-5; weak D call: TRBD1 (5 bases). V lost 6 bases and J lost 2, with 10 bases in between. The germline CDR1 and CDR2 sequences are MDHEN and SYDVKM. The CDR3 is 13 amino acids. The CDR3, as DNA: TGTGCCAGCAGGGCCCCAGGGCAAGAGACCCAGTACTTC. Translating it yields CASRAPGQETQYF. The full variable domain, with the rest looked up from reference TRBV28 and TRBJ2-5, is DVKVTQSSRYLVKRTGEKVFLECVQDMDHENMFWYRQDPGLGLRLIYFSYDVKMKEKGDIPEGYSVSREKKERFSLILESASTNQTSMYLCASRAPGQETQYFGPGTRLLVL.

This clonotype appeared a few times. DNA of the CDR3: TGTGCCAGCATCATGGGACAGAACTCTGGGGCCAACGTCCTGACTTTC. It encodes CASIMGQNSGANVLTF. This sequence joins TRBV2 and TRBJ2-6; the match to TRBD1 covers 7 bases. The CDR3 totals 16 residues. Germline V gives CDR1 SNHLY, CDR2 FYNNEI. Unmatched junction bases numbered 6, after V lost 7 bases and J lost 0 bases.

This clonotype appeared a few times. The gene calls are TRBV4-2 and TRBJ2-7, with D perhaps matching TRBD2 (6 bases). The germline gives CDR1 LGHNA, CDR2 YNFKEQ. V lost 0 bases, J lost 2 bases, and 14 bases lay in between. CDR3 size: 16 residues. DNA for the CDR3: TGTGCCAGCAGCCAAGATTCGGCGGGAAAAACCTACGAGCAGTACTTC. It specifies CASSQDSAGKTYEQYF.

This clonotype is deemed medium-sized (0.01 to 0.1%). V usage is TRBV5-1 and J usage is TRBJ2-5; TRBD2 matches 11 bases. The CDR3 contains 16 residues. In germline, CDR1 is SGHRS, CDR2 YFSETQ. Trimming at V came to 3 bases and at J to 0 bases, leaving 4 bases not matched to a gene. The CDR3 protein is CASSSGTSGYQETQYF. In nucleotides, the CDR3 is TGCGCCAGCAGCTCGGGGACTAGCGGCTACCAAGAGACCCAGTACTTC.